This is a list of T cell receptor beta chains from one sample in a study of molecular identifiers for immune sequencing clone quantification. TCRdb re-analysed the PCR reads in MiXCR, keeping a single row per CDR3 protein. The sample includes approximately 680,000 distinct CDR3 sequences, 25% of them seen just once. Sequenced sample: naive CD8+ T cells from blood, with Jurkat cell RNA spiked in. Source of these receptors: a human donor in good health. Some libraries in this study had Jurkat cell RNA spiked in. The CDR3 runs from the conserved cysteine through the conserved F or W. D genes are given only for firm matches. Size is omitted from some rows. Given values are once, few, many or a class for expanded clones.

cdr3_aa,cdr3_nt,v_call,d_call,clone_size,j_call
CASSLDGFKTYEQYF,TGTGCCAGCAGCCTAGACGGATTCAAAACCTACGAGCAGTACTTC,TRBV6-2/TRBV6-3,-,-,TRBJ2-7
CASSPLHRHTEAFF,TGTGCCAGCAGCCCCCTACACAGGCACACTGAAGCTTTCTTT,TRBV11-2,-,-,TRBJ1-1
CAWSTSGGYIQYF,TGTGCCTGGAGCACTAGCGGGGGTTACATTCAGTACTTC,TRBV30,TRBD2,few,TRBJ2-4
CASSETTSGSSYEQYF,TGTGCCAGCAGCGAAACCACTAGCGGGAGCTCCTACGAGCAGTACTTC,TRBV3-1,TRBD2,-,TRBJ2-7
CASSLLSQGHTDTQYF,TGTGCCAGCAGTTTATTATCGCAGGGCCACACAGATACGCAGTATTTT,TRBV27,-,-,TRBJ2-3
CASSEAATYEQYF,TGCGCCAGCAGTGAGGCTGCCACCTACGAGCAGTACTTC,TRBV10-1,-,-,TRBJ2-7
CASSHSGGRTEAFF,TGTGCCAGCAGCCACTCCGGGGGCAGGACTGAAGCTTTCTTT,TRBV14,-,many,TRBJ1-1
CASSSSGTGYTEAFF,TGTGCCAGCAGTTCCTCAGGGACAGGGTATACTGAAGCTTTCTTT,TRBV6-2/TRBV6-3,TRBD1,-,TRBJ1-1
CASSRDFAYEQYF,TGTGCCAGCAGCCGGGACTTTGCCTACGAGCAGTACTTC,TRBV27,-,many,TRBJ2-7
CASRGYEQYF,TGTGCCAGCAGGGGCTACGAGCAGTACTTC,TRBV6-1,-,many,TRBJ2-7
CASSYPGLEDFETQYF,TGTGCCAGCAGCTACCCGGGACTGGAAGATTTCGAGACCCAGTACTTC,TRBV5-5,-,many,TRBJ2-5
CASRGLAGYEQFF,TGTGCCAGTCGGGGACTAGCGGGATATGAGCAGTTCTTC,TRBV5-4,TRBD2,few,TRBJ2-1
CASSRRTSGYDSDTQYF,TGTGCCAGCAGCCGAAGGACTAGCGGGTATGATTCAGATACGCAGTATTTT,TRBV13,TRBD2,many,TRBJ2-3
CSARPRGGETQYF,TGCAGTGCTAGGCCGCGAGGAGGAGAGACCCAGTACTTC,TRBV20-1,-,many,TRBJ2-5
CASSTQQGSDTQYF,TGTGCCAGCAGTACACAACAGGGTTCAGATACGCAGTATTTT,TRBV27,-,few,TRBJ2-3
CASSPKLAGGGTEAFF,TGTGCCAGCAGCCCTAAGTTGGCAGGGGGCGGCACTGAAGCTTTCTTT,TRBV7-9,TRBD1,many,TRBJ1-1
CASSWTGSTDAFF,TGCGCCAGCAGCTGGACAGGGAGCACTGATGCTTTCTTT,TRBV5-1,TRBD1,-,TRBJ1-1
CASRLASGGPDTQYF,TGTGCCAGCAGACTGGCGTCAGGGGGACCAGATACGCAGTATTTT,TRBV14,TRBD1,many,TRBJ2-3
CASSQTGHNTEAFF,TGTGCCAGCAGTCAGACAGGGCATAACACTGAAGCTTTCTTT,TRBV25-1,TRBD1,many,TRBJ1-1
CSARDGPDNEQFF,TGCAGTGCTAGAGATGGCCCAGACAATGAGCAGTTCTTC,TRBV20-1,-,-,TRBJ2-1
CASSQDWRQETQYF,TGTGCCAGCAGCCAAGATTGGCGGCAAGAGACCCAGTACTTC,TRBV4-2,-,-,TRBJ2-5
CASSSVIQETQYF,TGTGCCAGCAGTTCAGTTATTCAAGAGACCCAGTACTTC,TRBV28,-,many,TRBJ2-5
CASQPWGFDEQFF,TGTGCTAGTCAACCATGGGGTTTTGATGAGCAGTTCTTC,TRBV12-5,-,many,TRBJ2-1
CATSRAQGTGRFSGANVLTF,TGTGCCACCAGCAGAGCTCAAGGGACGGGCAGATTCTCTGGGGCCAACGTCCTGACTTTC,TRBV15,-,-,TRBJ2-6